This is a list of T cell receptor beta chains from one sample in a study of cytomegalovirus exposure and HLA in healthy donors. The method was immunoSEQ multiplex PCR; TCRdb's version includes in-frame clones alone and lacks a portion of them. Of approximately 140,000 clones listed, roughly four fifths are singletons. The sequencing input was PBMCs. These receptors all come from a woman aged 40 to 50 in good health and CMV-seropositive. CDR3s include the opening cysteine and the closing phenylalanine or tryptophan. A D gene is named only where the DNA matches it firmly. The size entry is marked missing in some rows and otherwise reads once, few, many or a size class.

>TRBV7-8|TRBJ1-2|NA|NA
TGTGCCAGCAGGAGCCCCGGGGAGCCTCCATCGATTGGCTACACCTTC
CASRSPGEPPSIGYTF
>TRBV30|TRBJ2-3|NA|NA
TGTGCCTGGAGTCAAGGGGTGAGGACAGATACGCAGTATTTT
CAWSQGVRTDTQYF
>TRBV15|TRBJ2-7|NA|NA
TGTGCCACCAGCAAACCGGCAGACAGCTCCTACGAGCAGTACTTC
CATSKPADSSYEQYF
>TRBV2|TRBJ1-1|NA|NA
TGTGCCAGCAACAGAGGGGGGGGGAGGAGCACTGAAGCTTTCTTT
CASNRGGGRSTEAFF
>TRBV5-5|TRBJ1-1|NA|NA
TGTGCCAGCACTAGGGGCGCGGACACTGAAGCTTTCTTT
CASTRGADTEAFF
>TRBV6-1|TRBJ2-3|NA|TRBD2
TGTGCCGTCCAGGTACTAGCGTCAGATACGCAGTATTTT
CAVQVLASDTQYF
>TRBV30|TRBJ2-6|NA|TRBD1
TGTGCCTGGAGTGTACCAGGGGGCGTCCCTTCTGGGGCCAACGTCCTGACTTTC
CAWSVPGGVPSGANVLTF
>TRBV7-2|TRBJ1-3|NA|NA
TGTGCCAGCAGCGCACAGGGCAGCTCTGGAAACACCATATATTTT
CASSAQGSSGNTIYF
>TRBV2|TRBJ2-7|NA|NA
TGTGCCAGCAGTGAGGTCCGGGGCTACGAGCAGTACTTC
CASSEVRGYEQYF
>TRBV5-1|TRBJ2-1|NA|TRBD2
TGCGCCAGCAGCTTGGCCGGGGCTAGCGGGAGGGCCCAGCAGTTCTTC
CASSLAGASGRAQQFF
>TRBV9|TRBJ2-3|few|NA
TGTGCCAGCACTCCAGGGGCCGTGTCTAGCACAGATACGCAGTATTTT
CASTPGAVSSTDTQYF
>TRBV7-9|TRBJ2-5|NA|TRBD1
TGTGCCAGCAGCCTTGGGACAGGGAAAGAGACCCAGTACTTC
CASSLGTGKETQYF
>TRBV19|TRBJ1-6|NA|NA
TGTGCCAGTACCCTAGGACAGACGAACCATTCACCCCTCCACTTT
CASTLGQTNHSPLHF
>TRBV14|TRBJ2-5|NA|TRBD1
TGTGCCAGCAGCCCGGGACAGGGGGCAGGAAAGACCCAGTACTTC
CASSPGQGAGKTQYF
>TRBV15|TRBJ2-2|NA|NA
TGTGCCACCAGCATCAAAATCGGGGGCACCGGGGAGCTGTTTTTT
CATSIKIGGTGELFF
>TRBV2|TRBJ1-1|NA|NA
TGTGCCAGCCGAGGGCCCCAAGCTCGTGAAGCTTTCTTT
CASRGPQAREAFF
>TRBV7-2|TRBJ2-7|NA|NA
TGTGCCAGCAGCAAAGGACAGACCTACGAGCAGTACTTC
CASSKGQTYEQYF
>TRBV6-5|TRBJ2-7|NA|NA
TGTGCCAGCAGTTACTCGAAGGAGGGGTACGAGCAGTACTTC
CASSYSKEGYEQYF
>TRBV4-1|TRBJ1-4|NA|NA
TGCGCCAGCAGCCAGGGCAGGGGAGTTGAAAAACTGTTTTTT
CASSQGRGVEKLFF
>TRBV5-1|TRBJ2-3|NA|NA
TGCGCCAGCAGCGCACAGGGAATGGGCACAGATACGCAGTATTTT
CASSAQGMGTDTQYF